This T cell receptor (beta chain) was recorded in a study of cytomegalovirus exposure and HLA in healthy donors (TCRdb year 2017). Regarding the complete study: The 500 to 700 repertoires of the first cohort and the 120 or so validation repertoires were produced on the same platform, according to a later analysis. The study aimed to test whether cataloging public T cell receptors could reveal signatures of past pathogen exposure. Along with the approximately 650-subject first cohort, a separate validation cohort of 120 different subjects was used. To predict cytomegalovirus infection status, the study combined high-throughput TCR immunosequencing, statistical association of individual TCRs with disease status, and machine learning. The research as a whole found: A few of the identified cytomegalovirus-associated TCR beta chains were confirmed in vitro to be specific for cytomegalovirus antigens. Most TCR sequences were observed very rarely across donors, whereas some public TCRs were present in many individuals. The authors suggested that the approach could potentially be extended to other disease states and immunological phenotypes. The classifier was reported to diagnose cytomegalovirus status with high specificity and sensitivity in both the original and validation cohorts. All 120 or so repertoires were used to score co-occurrence in the validation cohort in a later analysis, because that analysis had no HLA typing for the cohort. In the study, 164 TCR beta chains were listed as associated with cytomegalovirus. Of the cluster scores, roughly 95% were above 0 in a later analysis, which found that TCRs clustered in the first cohort also tended to co-occur in the 120 or so validation repertoires.

In regard to this clone: The antigen this receptor binds is unknown. Base-call qualities are not available, and no considerably larger clone is one nucleotide away.

Relative to germline, V is 5 bases shorter and J is 5 bases shorter, with 13 bases between their ends. CDR1 SGHVS and CDR2 FQNEAQ were looked up in the germline V gene. Taken from cysteine to phenylalanine, the CDR3 has 14 residues. Of all the DNA, just the CDR3 is kept, 42 bases in frame from base 1. Library preparation used the immunoSEQ multiplex PCR assay. The paper's data handling went like this. A statistical classification framework was built for diagnosing cytomegalovirus status from the catalog of TCR beta chain sequences. TCRdb limited this immuneACCESS table to in-frame rearrangements with V and J called. A share of clones is missing; checked studies link under half to unresolved V genes, and the rest is unexplained. Clonal size and the V and J genes are those of that table, whereas D and trimming came from the DNA. The table for this sample lists over 100,000 clones; 80% to 90% of them were counted only once. The top ten constitute about 1.2% of the sample.

Donors formed part of the validation cohort, which comprised 120 subjects and was distinct from the first cohort of fewer than 750 subjects. The specimen was PBMCs. The source is a woman aged 18-29 years in good health and CMV-seronegative. Rearrangement joined TRBV7-8 to TRBJ2-4; TRBD1 is possibly the D segment (5 matching bases). The CDR3 reads as follows: CASSTSTGQNIQYF. The sequence in DNA is TGTGCCAGCAGCACGAGCACAGGCCAAAACATTCAGTACTTC.